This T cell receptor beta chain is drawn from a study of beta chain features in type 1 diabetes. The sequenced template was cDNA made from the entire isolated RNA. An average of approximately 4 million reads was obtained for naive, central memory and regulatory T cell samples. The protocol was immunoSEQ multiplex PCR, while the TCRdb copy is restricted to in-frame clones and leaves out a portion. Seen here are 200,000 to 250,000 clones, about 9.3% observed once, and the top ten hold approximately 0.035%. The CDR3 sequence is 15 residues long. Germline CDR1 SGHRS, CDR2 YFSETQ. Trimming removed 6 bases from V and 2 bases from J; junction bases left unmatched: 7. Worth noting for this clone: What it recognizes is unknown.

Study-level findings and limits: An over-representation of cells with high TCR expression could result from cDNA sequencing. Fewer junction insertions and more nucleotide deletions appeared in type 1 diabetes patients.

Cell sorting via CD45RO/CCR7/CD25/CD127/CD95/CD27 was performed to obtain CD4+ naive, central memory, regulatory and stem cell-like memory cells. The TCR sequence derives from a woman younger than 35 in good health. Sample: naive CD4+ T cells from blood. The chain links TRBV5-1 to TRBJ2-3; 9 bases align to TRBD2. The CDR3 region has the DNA TGCGCCAGCATTTTAGCGGGAGATGCCACAGATACGCAGTATTTT. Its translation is CASILAGDATDTQYF.